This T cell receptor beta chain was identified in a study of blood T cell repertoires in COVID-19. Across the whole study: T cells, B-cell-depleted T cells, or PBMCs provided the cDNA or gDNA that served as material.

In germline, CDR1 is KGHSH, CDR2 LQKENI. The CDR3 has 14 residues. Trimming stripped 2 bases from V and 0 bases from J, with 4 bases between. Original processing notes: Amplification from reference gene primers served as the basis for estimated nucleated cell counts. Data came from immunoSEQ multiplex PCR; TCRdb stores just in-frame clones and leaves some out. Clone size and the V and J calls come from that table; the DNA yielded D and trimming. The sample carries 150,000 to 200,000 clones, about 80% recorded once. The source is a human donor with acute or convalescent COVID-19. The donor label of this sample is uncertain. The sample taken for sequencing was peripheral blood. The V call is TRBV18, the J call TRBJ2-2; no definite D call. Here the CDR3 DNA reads TGTGCCAGCTCACCAGTAGCGAACACCGGGGAGCTGTTTTTT. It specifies CASSPVANTGELFF.